This T cell receptor (beta chain) was recovered during a study of CD4 and CD8 cells across lung adenocarcinoma regions. CDR3 length equals 15 residues. Between the trimmed V and J ends, which lost 0 bases and 7 bases, there was a span of 13 bases. This clonotype was counted ten times or more. TCRdb reanalysed the PCR reads using MiXCR and keeps one entry per CDR3 protein. The sample lists about 11,000 distinct CDR3 sequences, approximately 55% occurring once. The chain is built from TRBV5-3 and TRBJ1-4; D not certain. TRBV5-3 is an open reading frame whose function is uncertain. The sequence was collected from a male donor with lung adenocarcinoma. The CD4 and CD8 labels of this study may be unreliable. The sample was CD4+ T cells from the center of a lung tumor. As DNA, the CDR3 is TGTGCCAGAAGCTTGGAGAGGAGGGTACGTGAAAAACTGTTTTTT. Translated: CARSLERRVREKLFF.